A single sample gave rise to the 21 T cell receptor beta chains below, sequenced in a study of shared clonotypes between healthy human individuals. Method: immunoSEQ multiplex PCR; TCRdb's copy keeps in-frame clones and lacks some. The repertoire holds hundreds of thousands of clones, with 73% as singletons. The specimen sequenced was memory CD4+ T cells sorted from blood. Described subset: CD45RA-negative fraction. The receptors come from a woman aged 25 to 39 in good health.

The CDR3 DNA reads as TGTGCCAGCAGTGAATGGGGGGAGACCGCTGGAAACACCATATATTTT. Amino acid sequence: CASSEWGETAGNTIYF. This chain joins TRBV6-1 and TRBJ1-3; weak D call: TRBD1 (5 bases). The V and J ends lost 2 bases and 2 bases respectively, with 13 bases between them. The CDR3 sequence is 16 residues long. Germline CDR1 reads MNHNS; CDR2 reads SASEGT.

J is TRBJ2-7 and V is TRBV5-1; TRBD1 aligns across 10 bases. Germline V gene data show CDR1 as SGHRS and CDR2 as YFSETQ. With V trimmed by 3 bases and J by 5 bases, 11 bases remained unmatched. CDR3 size: 16 residues. Written as DNA, the CDR3 is TGCGCCAGCAGCTCGAAACGGGACAGGGGACGCCACGAGCAGTACTTC. Protein: CASSSKRDRGRHEQYF. Drawing the rest from reference TRBV5-1 and TRBJ2-7, the complete variable domain is KAGVTQTPRYLIKTRGQQVTLSCSPISGHRSVSWYQQTPGQGLQFLFEYFSETQRNKGNFPGRFSGRQFSNSRSEMNVSTLELGDSALYLCASSSKRDRGRHEQYFGPGTRLTVT.

The CDR3 DNA reads as TGTGCCAGCAGCATGGACAGGAATGAAAAACTGTTTTTT. It codes for CASSMDRNEKLFF. The chain is built from TRBV5-4 and TRBJ1-4, with 7 nucleotides matching TRBD1. The CDR3 runs 13 residues. J lost 5 bases, V lost 4 bases, and 2 bases had no gene match. Germline lookup yields CDR1 SGHNT and CDR2 YYREEE (reference sequence).

The chain combines TRBV25-1 with TRBJ2-1; maybe TRBD2 (6 bases). CDR3 length: 13 amino acids. Trimming left V 4 bases short and J 8 bases short, with 12 bases between. CDR1 is MGHDK, CDR2 SYGVNS, per germline. This CDR3 is CASSGLGFDEQFF. The CDR3 bases are TGTGCCAGCAGTGGACTAGGTTTCGATGAGCAGTTCTTC.

This clone was counted many times. The chain employs TRBV27 and TRBJ2-1; 9 positions agree with TRBD2. CDR1 MNHEY and CDR2 SMNVEV come from the germline V gene (reference sequence). This CDR3 has 15 amino acids. The trim removed 6 bases at V and 10 bases at J, leaving 13 bases unmatched. The CDR3 nucleotides are TGTGCCAGCAGCCTTAGCGGGAGCGCCATGGGAGAGCAGTTCTTC. This encodes CASSLSGSAMGEQFF.

V and J are TRBV27 and TRBJ2-1, with D perhaps being TRBD1 or TRBD2 (5 bases each). CDR3 length equals 14 residues. V shed 2 bases and J shed 3 bases, with 8 bases lying between them. From germline, CDR1 is MNHEY and CDR2 SMNVEV (reference sequence). CDR3 amino acids: CASSLNGGYNEQFF. The CDR3 DNA reads as TGTGCCAGCAGTTTAAATGGGGGCTACAATGAGCAGTTCTTC.

The V and J genes are TRBV7-7 and TRBJ2-7; the match to TRBD1 covers 7 bases. V lost 4 bases to trimming and J lost 1 base; unmatched junction nucleotides: 13. Germline lookup yields CDR1 SSHAT and CDR2 FNYEAQ (reference sequence). The CDR3 consists of 17 residues. CDR3 nucleotide sequence: TGTGCCAGCAGCTACAACCTCAGACACAGGGGTTCCTACGAGCAGTACTTC. As protein: CASSYNLRHRGSYEQYF.

This clone was picked up a small number of times. The chain employs TRBV6-1 and TRBJ2-1; tentatively, D is TRBD1 (6 bases). The CDR3 is 13 amino acids. The V end lost 0 bases, the J end lost 15 bases, and 15 bases lay between the germline ends. Germline V lookup: CDR1 MNHNS, CDR2 SASEGT. The CDR3 loop is CASSEANREGGFF. The CDR3 coding sequence is TGTGCCAGCAGTGAAGCGAACAGGGAAGGTGGGTTCTTC.

The CDR3 sequence: CASKGDRAETQYF. The CDR3 coding sequence is TGTGCCAGCAAGGGAGACAGGGCTGAGACCCAGTACTTC. The chain recombines TRBV5-4 with TRBJ2-5; TRBD1 agrees at 7 bases. The CDR3 covers 13 residues. Per the germline V gene, CDR1 is SGHNT and CDR2 is YYREEE (reference sequence). The junction had 7 bases not matched to a gene; V was cut back by 6 bases and J by 5 bases.

The chain combines TRBV7-9 with TRBJ2-3; 9 bases match TRBD2. Per germline, CDR1 SEHNR and CDR2 FQNEAQ (reference sequence). The CDR3 is 14 residues long. V lost 7 bases to trimming and J lost 3 bases; unmatched junction nucleotides: 5. The CDR3 sequence: CASNPGLATDTQYF. The CDR3 DNA reads as TGTGCCAGCAACCCGGGACTAGCTACAGATACGCAGTATTTT.

This clone was observed a single time. The V call is TRBV10-1, the J call TRBJ2-1; D unclear. Looked up from germline, CDR1 is WNHNN and CDR2 is SYGVQD (reference sequence). The CDR3 has 13 residues. V lost 0 bases, J lost 9 bases, and 9 bases lay in between. CDR3 bases: TGCGCCAGCAGTGAGTCTATCCTGGGTGAGCAGTTCTTC. It specifies CASSESILGEQFF.

The J gene is TRBJ2-3, the V gene TRBV14; 8 nucleotides line up with TRBD2. Germline V gene sequence: CDR1 SGHDN, CDR2 FVKESK. V was clipped by 4 bases and J by 2 bases; unmatched bases: 5. The CDR3 consists of 15 residues. CDR3 in DNA: TGTGCCAGCAGCCTTCTGCGGGAGGCCACAGATACGCAGTATTTT. Protein product: CASSLLREATDTQYF.

This rearrangement joins TRBV10-1 to TRBJ1-2; no definite D call. This CDR3 is built from 13 residues. Germline loops: CDR1 WNHNN, CDR2 SYGVQD (reference sequence). The ends were cut back, 3 bases at V and 5 bases at J, with 10 bases in the middle. The CDR3 DNA follows: TGCGCCAGCAGTGATCGGACGGAGTATGGCTACACCTTC. It codes for CASSDRTEYGYTF.

The gene calls are TRBV19 and TRBJ1-4; D is ambiguous. Trimming removed 9 bases at V and 4 bases at J, with 12 bases between. Germline CDR1 and CDR2: LNHDA and SQIVND (reference sequence). The CDR3 extends over 13 amino acids. CDR3 bases: TGTGCCAGCAGGAACTTTTATAATGAAAAACTGTTTTTT. Protein sequence: CASRNFYNEKLFF.

The gene calls are TRBV28 and TRBJ2-2; possibly TRBD2 for D (5 bases). CDR1 and CDR2 (germline): MDHEN, SYDVKM. The length of the CDR3 is 13 residues. V was shortened by 6 bases and J by 6 bases, with 11 bases between the two germline ends. In nucleotides, the CDR3 is TGTGCCAGCAGGTCTAATAGCGCCGGGGAGCTGTTTTTT. This codes for CASRSNSAGELFF.

As to this clone: Other DNA sequences in this sample translate to the same CDR3. V usage is TRBV19 and J usage is TRBJ2-7; D is possibly TRBD1 or TRBD2 (5 bases each). The V end lost 1 base, the J end lost 4 bases, and 11 bases lay between the germline ends. Germline V gene sequence: CDR1 LNHDA, CDR2 SQIVND (reference sequence). The length of the CDR3 is 14 residues. The CDR3 bases are TGTGCCAGTAGTATAGCTGGGGGTCCTTACGAGCAGTACTTC. Protein: CASSIAGGPYEQYF.

This clone showed up many times. The rearrangement joins TRBV2 to TRBJ1-5; D ambiguous. Between the trimmed V and J ends, which lost 7 bases and 2 bases, there was a span of 12 bases. This CDR3 has 14 amino acids. Germline assignment: CDR1 SNHLY and CDR2 FYNNEI. The CDR3 here is CASMGVVGNQPQHF. CDR3 DNA: TGTGCCAGCATGGGCGTAGTTGGCAATCAGCCCCAGCATTTT.

V gene TRBV10-2 combines with J gene TRBJ1-5; D is ambiguous. This CDR3 is 15 amino acids long. V dropped 1 base and J dropped 0 bases, with 7 bases sitting between them. The V gene's germline CDR1 is WSHSY and CDR2 SAAADI. The CDR3, as DNA: TGCGCCAGCAGTGAGTATTTTGTTAGCAATCAGCCCCAGCATTTT. This codes for CASSEYFVSNQPQHF.

This clone was found a few times. This chain joins TRBV7-7 and TRBJ2-5; 7 nucleotides line up with TRBD2. The end of the DNA is better explained by TRBJ2-7, so the J call may be wrong. This CDR3 is 19 amino acids long. Germline V CDR1 and CDR2: SSHAT, FNYEAQ (reference sequence). In DNA, the CDR3 is TGTGCCAGCAGCTTCGTTCGTGGGGAGGGACCTCACCTTCCATACGAGCAGTACTTC. It specifies CASSFVRGEGPHLPYEQYF.

This chain links TRBV6-1 with TRBJ1-2; tentatively, D is TRBD1 (5 bases). V lost 6 bases to trimming and J lost 2 bases, with 13 bases between them. CDR1 and CDR2 (germline): MNHNS, SASEGT. The CDR3 length is 14 residues. This CDR3 is CASSDTGANYGYTF. CDR3 bases: TGTGCCAGCAGCGACACAGGCGCCAACTATGGCTACACCTTC.

This clone was observed at least ten times. This rearrangement joins TRBV19 to TRBJ2-5; the match to TRBD2 covers 9 bases. CDR1 is LNHDA and CDR2 is SQIVND in the germline V gene (reference sequence). J lost 0 bases, V lost 3 bases, and 5 bases had no gene match. CDR3 size: 16 residues. The CDR3 region is CASSMGVAGDQETQYF. The CDR3 DNA reads as TGTGCCAGTAGTATGGGTGTAGCGGGGGACCAAGAGACCCAGTACTTC.